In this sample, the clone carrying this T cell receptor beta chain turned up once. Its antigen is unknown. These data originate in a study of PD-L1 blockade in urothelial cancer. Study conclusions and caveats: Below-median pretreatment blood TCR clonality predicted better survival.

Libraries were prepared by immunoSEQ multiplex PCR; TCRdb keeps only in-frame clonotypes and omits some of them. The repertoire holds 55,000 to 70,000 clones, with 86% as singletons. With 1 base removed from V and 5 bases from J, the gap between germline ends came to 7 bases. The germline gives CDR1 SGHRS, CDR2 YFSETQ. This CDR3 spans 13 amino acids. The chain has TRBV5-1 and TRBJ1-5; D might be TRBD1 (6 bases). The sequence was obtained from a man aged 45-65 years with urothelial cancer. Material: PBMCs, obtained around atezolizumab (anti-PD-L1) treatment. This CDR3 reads CASSLSGDQPQHF. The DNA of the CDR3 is TGCGCCAGCAGCTTGTCAGGGGATCAGCCCCAGCATTTT.